In its sample, the clone carrying this TCR beta chain was seen many times. Its cognate antigen is unknown. The PBMCs were sourced from fresh peripheral blood (about 9.7 ml). This entry belongs to a study of T cells in Graves' hyperthyroidism and ophthalmopathy. Study-level results: In blood, most of the thyroid clonotypes expanded above 0.001 were also present.

This CDR3 region has 14 residues. Trimming removed 7 bases from V and 2 bases from J, with 9 bases in between. Amplified TCR beta CDR3 regions derived from RNA transcripts. The HTBI primer set served for first-round RT-PCR of the TCR CDR3. In TCRdb, the multiplex PCR reads were re-called with MiXCR into one record per CDR3 protein. Seen here are hundreds of thousands of distinct CDR3 sequences, approximately 15% observed once, and the top ten hold over 10%. The origin of this receptor is a young man with Graves' ophthalmopathy. The V call is TRBV12-3 or TRBV12-4, the J call TRBJ2-6; D is uncertain. Sequencing was carried out using blood. CDR3 loop: CASTRAAGANVLTF. CDR3 bases: TGTGCCAGCACCCGGGCGGCTGGGGCCAACGTCCTGACTTTC.